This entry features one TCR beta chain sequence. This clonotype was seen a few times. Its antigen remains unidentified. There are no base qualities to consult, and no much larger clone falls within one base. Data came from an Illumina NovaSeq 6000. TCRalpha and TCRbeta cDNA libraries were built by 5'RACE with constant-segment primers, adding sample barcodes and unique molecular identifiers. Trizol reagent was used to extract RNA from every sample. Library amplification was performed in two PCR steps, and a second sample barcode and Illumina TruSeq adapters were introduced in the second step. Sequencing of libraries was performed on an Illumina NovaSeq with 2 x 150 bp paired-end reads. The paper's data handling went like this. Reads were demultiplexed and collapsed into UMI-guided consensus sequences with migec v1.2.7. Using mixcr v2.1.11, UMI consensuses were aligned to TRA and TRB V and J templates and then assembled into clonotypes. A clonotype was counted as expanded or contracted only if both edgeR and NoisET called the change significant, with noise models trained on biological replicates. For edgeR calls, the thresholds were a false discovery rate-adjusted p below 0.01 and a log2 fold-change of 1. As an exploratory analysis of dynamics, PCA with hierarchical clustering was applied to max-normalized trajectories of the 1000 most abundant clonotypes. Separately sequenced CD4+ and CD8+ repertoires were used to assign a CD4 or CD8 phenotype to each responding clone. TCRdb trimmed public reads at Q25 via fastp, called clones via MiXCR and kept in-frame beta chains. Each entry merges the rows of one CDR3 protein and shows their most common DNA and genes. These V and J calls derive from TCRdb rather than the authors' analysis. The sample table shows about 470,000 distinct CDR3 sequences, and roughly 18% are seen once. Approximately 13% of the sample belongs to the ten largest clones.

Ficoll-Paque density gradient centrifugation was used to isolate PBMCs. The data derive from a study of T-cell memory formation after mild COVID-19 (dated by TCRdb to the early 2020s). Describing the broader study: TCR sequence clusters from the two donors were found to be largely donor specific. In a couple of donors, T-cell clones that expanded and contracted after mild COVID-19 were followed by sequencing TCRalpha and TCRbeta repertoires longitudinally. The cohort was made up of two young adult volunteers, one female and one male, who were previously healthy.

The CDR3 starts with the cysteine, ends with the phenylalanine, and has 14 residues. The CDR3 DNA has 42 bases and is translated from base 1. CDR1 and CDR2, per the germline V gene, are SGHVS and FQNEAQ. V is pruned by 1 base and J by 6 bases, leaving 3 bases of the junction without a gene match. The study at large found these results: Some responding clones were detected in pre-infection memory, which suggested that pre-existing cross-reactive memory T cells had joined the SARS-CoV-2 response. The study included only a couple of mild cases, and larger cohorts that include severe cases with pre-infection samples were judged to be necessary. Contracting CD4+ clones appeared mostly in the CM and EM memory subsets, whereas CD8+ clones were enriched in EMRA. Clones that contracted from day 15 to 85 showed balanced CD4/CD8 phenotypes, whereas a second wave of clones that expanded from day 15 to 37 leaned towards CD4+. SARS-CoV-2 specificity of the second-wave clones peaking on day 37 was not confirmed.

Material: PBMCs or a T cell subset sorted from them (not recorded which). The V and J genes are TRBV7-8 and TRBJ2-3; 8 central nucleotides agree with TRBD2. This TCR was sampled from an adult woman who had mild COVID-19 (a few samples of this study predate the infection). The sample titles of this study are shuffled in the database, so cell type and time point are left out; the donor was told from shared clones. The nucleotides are TGTGCCAGCAGCTTAGGGACTAGCAGGGATACGCAGTATTTT. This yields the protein CASSLGTSRDTQYF.